This T cell receptor beta chain was captured in a study of metastatic and nonmetastatic thyroid tumors (dated by TCRdb to 2020 to 2021). About the investigation overall: Repertoires from peripheral blood and from tumor or nodule tissue samples of malignant and benign thyroid patients were compared. Study-wide conclusions, independent of this receptor: TCR beta diversity was reported as significantly higher in malignant tumors than in benign nodules, in both blood and tumor samples.

A distance of 10 bases separates the germline ends of V and J, which lose 5 bases and 0 bases respectively. CDR1 is given as SGHVS and CDR2 as FNYEAQ, both from the germline V gene. The cysteine opens and the phenylalanine closes a CDR3 of 15 amino acids. The read is trimmed to its CDR3 DNA, 45 bases read in frame from base 1. The method was PCR. This sample was sequenced with an Illumina HiSeq 4000. High-throughput sequencing was used to profile the TCR beta-chain CDR3 region of every patient. Under the source paper's analysis protocol: CDR3 differences across clinicopathological groups were used to build a classifier for discriminating distant-metastatic papillary thyroid cancer patients. Repertoire diversity was assessed with the Shannon index, and tumor-blood repertoire similarity with the Morisita-Horn index. In-frame beta chains were kept once TCRdb had trimmed the public reads at Q25 with fastp and called clones with MiXCR. The V and J calls and clone size are TCRdb's, not the authors'. The sample table records about 93,000 clones; about 13% of these occur just once. Jointly, the top ten make up approximately 11% of the sample.

This clone was seen many times. Its antigen specificity is not known. No much larger clone exists at a distance of one base, and base qualities are not known. No treatment had been received by any patient before thyroid surgery. The study retrospectively analysed patient clinical samples collected from the early 2010s to the late 2010s using T-cell receptor beta sequencing. The clonotype was recovered from a female donor with papillary thyroid cancer or a benign thyroid nodule (not recorded which). Some clones in this sample may be carry-over from other donors' samples. Sequences were obtained from blood. The rearrangement combines TRBV7-6 with TRBJ1-4; confidence is insufficient to name the D gene. CDR3 protein: CASSRSLSTNEKLFF. The nucleotides read TGTGCCAGCAGCCGATCTCTCTCAACTAATGAAAAACTGTTTTTT.